This TCR beta chain was observed in a study of T cell repertoires in cytomegalovirus infection. Across the study: CMV infection and matching HLA type were both indicated by public TCR beta signatures.

This clonotype came up a few times. The antigen is not known. An end of the junction does not agree with germline; a read error may underlie this. Findings and caveats of the study: The study identified carriers of CMV plus the relevant HLA from cumulative public TCR beta family frequency.

The germline CDR1 and CDR2 sequences are SEHNR and FQNEAQ (reference sequence). CDR3 length: 8 residues. TCRdb called the reads again in MiXCR, with one record for every CDR3 protein. In the table there are about half a million distinct CDR3 sequences, about 33% of which are singletons. The chain has TRBV7-9 and TRBJ2-3, with 7 bases matching TRBD2. The sequenced sample was cultured PBMCs, obtained from culture after CMV antigen stimulation. The sequence was obtained from a human donor in good health (CMV status not recorded). Some clones in this sample may be carry-over from other donors' samples. DNA for the CDR3: TGTGCCAGCAGTGCGGGGGATTTT. Translating gives CASSAGDF.